Listed below are T cell receptor beta chains from one sample, sequenced in a study of T cell changes during pregnancy in multiple sclerosis. The repertoire was sequenced with immunoSEQ multiplex PCR; TCRdb's copy has only in-frame clones and lacks some. The data contain nearly 80,000 clones, just over 90% of them singletons. Sequenced material: CD4+ T cells from peripheral blood mononuclear cells, taken before pregnancy. The receptors stem from a female donor with multiple sclerosis, enrolled in a pregnancy study. Each CDR3 is given with its conserved first and last residue. A D gene is named only where the DNA matches it firmly. The size entry is marked missing in some rows and otherwise reads once, few, many or a size class.

- | - | TRBJ2-1 | TRBV25-1 | CASSDRTGFGNEQFF | TGTGCCAGCAGTGACCGTACAGGGTTTGGCAATGAGCAGTTCTTC
- | - | TRBJ1-5 | TRBV7-8 | CASSLGLNQPQHF | TGTGCCAGCAGCTTGGGGCTGAATCAGCCCCAGCATTTT
- | few | TRBJ1-3 | TRBV2 | CASSDSLAGNTIYF | TGTGCCAGCAGCGACAGCCTGGCTGGAAACACCATATATTTT
- | - | TRBJ1-6 | TRBV6-5 | CASSRERYNSPLHF | TGTGCCAGCAGCCGGGAGAGGTATAATTCACCCCTCCACTTT
- | - | TRBJ1-5 | TRBV20-1 | CSARGDQPQHF | TGCAGTGCTAGGGGCGATCAGCCCCAGCATTTT
- | once | TRBJ1-4 | TRBV27 | CASSYQANEKLFF | TGTGCCAGCAGTTACCAGGCTAATGAAAAACTGTTTTTT
- | - | TRBJ2-7 | TRBV6-1 | CASIIRGGGGYEQYF | TGTGCCAGCATTATTAGGGGTGGCGGCGGCTACGAGCAGTACTTC
TRBD2 | - | TRBJ2-1 | TRBV9 | CASSLRTSGGPREQFF | TGTGCCAGCAGCTTACGGACTAGCGGGGGCCCCCGAGAGCAGTTCTTC
TRBD2 | - | TRBJ2-1 | TRBV25-1 | CASSSRRGLAGDAHEQFF | TGTGCCAGCAGCTCGAGGAGGGGACTAGCGGGGGACGCCCATGAGCAGTTCTTC
- | - | TRBJ1-2 | TRBV29-1 | CSVEGRNYGYTF | TGCAGCGTTGAAGGGCGGAACTATGGCTACACCTTC
TRBD1 | - | TRBJ1-2 | TRBV7-6 | CASSSGQGDYGYTF | TGTGCCAGCAGTTCCGGACAGGGCGACTATGGCTACACCTTC
TRBD1 | - | TRBJ1-1 | TRBV18 | CASSRAGQAVGNTEAFF | TGTGCCAGCTCACGAGCCGGACAGGCCGTGGGGAACACTGAAGCTTTCTTT
TRBD1 | once | TRBJ1-2 | TRBV5-6 | CASSLLDRGAYGYTF | TGTGCCAGCAGCTTGCTAGACAGGGGGGCTTATGGCTACACCTTC
- | - | TRBJ2-1 | TRBV19 | CASSSPGVYNEQFF | TGTGCCAGTAGCTCCCCGGGAGTGTACAATGAGCAGTTCTTC
- | - | TRBJ2-1 | TRBV6-1 | CASTVWGEADEQFF | TGTGCCAGCACCGTTTGGGGGGAAGCAGATGAGCAGTTCTTC
TRBD1 | - | TRBJ2-5 | TRBV15 | CATSRTGPQETQYF | TGTGCCACCAGCAGGACAGGGCCGCAAGAGACCCAGTACTTC
TRBD2 | - | TRBJ2-1 | TRBV7-9 | CASSWGGGPGNEQFF | TGTGCCAGCAGCTGGGGGGGAGGGCCGGGGAATGAGCAGTTCTTC
TRBD1 | - | TRBJ1-1 | TRBV2 | CANRQGAGNTEAFF | TGTGCCAATAGACAGGGGGCCGGGAACACTGAAGCTTTCTTT
TRBD1 | - | TRBJ2-7 | TRBV5-4 | CASSSTGSLAEQYF | TGTGCCAGCAGCTCGACAGGGTCCCTGGCCGAGCAGTACTTC
TRBD1 | few | TRBJ2-2 | TRBV25-1 | CASGTGVTGELFF | TGTGCCAGTGGGACAGGGGTGACCGGGGAGCTGTTTTTT
TRBD2 | - | TRBJ2-1 | TRBV29-1 | CSVEEGGDEQFF | TGCAGCGTTGAAGAGGGGGGGGATGAGCAGTTCTTC
- | - | TRBJ2-7 | TRBV23-1 | CAVRKTGISYEQYF | TGCGCCGTTCGTAAAACAGGAATCTCCTACGAGCAGTACTTC
TRBD1 | - | TRBJ1-2 | TRBV7-8 | CASSPRQGPSYGYTF | TGTGCCAGCAGCCCCCGACAGGGTCCTAGCTATGGCTACACCTTC
TRBD2 | - | TRBJ2-1 | TRBV19 | CASRSGRALSVEQFF | TGTGCCAGTAGGAGTGGGAGGGCCCTCTCAGTTGAGCAGTTCTTC
- | - | TRBJ2-7 | TRBV2 | CASSPSIGGYEQYF | TGTGCCAGCAGCCCCAGTATAGGCGGCTACGAGCAGTACTTC
TRBD1 | - | TRBJ1-2 | TRBV27 | CASRGYGAGGYGYTF | TGTGCCAGCAGGGGGTACGGGGCAGGGGGCTATGGCTACACCTTC
- | - | TRBJ1-3 | TRBV29-1 | CSVADNSGNTIYF | TGCAGCGTTGCGGACAACTCTGGAAACACCATATATTTT
TRBD2 | - | TRBJ2-1 | TRBV19 | CASSIWASGRRNEQFF | TGTGCCAGTAGTATATGGGCTAGCGGGAGGAGAAATGAGCAGTTCTTC
TRBD2 | - | TRBJ2-4 | TRBV19 | CASSGGGIKNIQYF | TGTGCCAGTAGTGGGGGGGGGATTAAAAACATTCAGTACTTC
- | - | TRBJ2-5 | TRBV6-6 | CASSSPGLQETQYF | TGTGCCAGCAGTTCACCCGGACTTCAAGAGACCCAGTACTTC
- | - | TRBJ1-2 | TRBV29-1 | CSGATTGIYTF | TGCAGCGGAGCTACGACAGGCATATACACCTTC
- | - | TRBJ1-2 | TRBV7-8 | CASSLAGGEANYGYTF | TGTGCCAGCAGCTTAGCGGGAGGGGAAGCTAACTATGGCTACACCTTC
TRBD1 | - | TRBJ2-3 | TRBV9 | CASSVGTGGGTDTQYF | TGTGCCAGCAGCGTGGGGACAGGGGGCGGCACAGATACGCAGTATTTT
- | - | TRBJ2-7 | TRBV10-3 | CAISDSTGWAGWEQYF | TGTGCCATCAGTGATTCGACCGGGTGGGCGGGGTGGGAGCAGTACTTC
- | - | TRBJ1-1 | TRBV5-1 | CASSFSGDNTEAFF | TGCGCCAGCAGCTTTTCAGGGGACAACACTGAAGCTTTCTTT
- | - | TRBJ2-7 | TRBV5-1 | CASSFTGKPYEQYF | TGCGCCAGCAGCTTTACGGGGAAACCCTACGAGCAGTACTTC
- | - | TRBJ1-5 | TRBV7-9 | CASARGDSNQPQHF | TGTGCCAGCGCCAGGGGAGACAGCAATCAGCCCCAGCATTTT